This paragraph reports one TCR beta chain. Germline is not matched at one junction end, which may reflect a read error. This sample stems from a study of yellow fever vaccine responses in identical twins. TCRdb re-analysed the RT-PCR reads in MiXCR, keeping a single row per CDR3 protein. The table shows under 1,500 distinct CDR3 sequences, with approximately 6.1% occurring only once. The receptor was isolated from a woman aged 18 to 35 who received the yellow fever vaccine. The starting material was T cells from blood (PBMCs), unsorted or a sorted subset (not recorded which), obtained before or after yellow fever vaccination (not recorded which).

The CDR3 DNA reads TGTGCCAGCAGAGGGGGGGACAGATTCCTCTCTGGAAACACCACATATTTT. Protein sequence: CASRGGDRFLSGNTTYF. V usage is TRBV25-1 and J usage is TRBJ1-3; TRBD1 matches 7 bases. This CDR3 spans 17 amino acids. Looked up from germline, CDR1 is MGHDK and CDR2 is SYGVNS.